This T cell receptor (beta chain) was retrieved from a study of T-cell reconstitution after alpha-beta-depleted transplantation in children. Regarding the study as a whole: By one year post-transplant, T-cell counts and diversity largely arose from T cells that were newly produced. Reports say that about two months after transplant, the alpha-beta T cells came out of several hundred graft clones that had expanded.

Unique molecular identifiers were used in preparing the TCRbeta library. Via MiXCR, TCRdb re-called the PCR reads, giving one row per CDR3 protein. Here the sample spans around 450,000 distinct CDR3 sequences, around two fifths being singletons. In this sample, this clonotype turned up a few times. As yet, its antigen is unknown. Source: PBMCs, taken before TCRalphabeta/CD19-depleted stem cell transplant. This clonotype originated in a girl aged 2-10 years with aplastic anemia, due to receive a stem cell transplant.

This CDR3 is CASLQSGGQGLNYGYTF. The DNA of the CDR3 is TGTGCCAGCCTCCAAAGTGGGGGACAGGGCCTTAACTATGGCTACACCTTC. The chain employs TRBV12-3 or TRBV12-4 and TRBJ1-2; TRBD1 matches 9 bases. The V segment lost 8 bases and the J segment 1 base; nucleotides outside the gene matches: 14. CDR3 length: 17 amino acids.